This TCR beta chain originates from a study of metastatic and nonmetastatic thyroid tumors. Whole-study context: Repertoires were compared across blood and tumor or nodule tissue from malignant and benign thyroid patients.

The CDR3 is 17 amino acids. CDR1 and CDR2 from the germline V gene are SQVTM and ANQGSEA. V lost 4 bases to trimming and J lost 0 bases, with 19 bases between them. No patient had received any treatment before thyroid surgery. This clone was detected ten times or more. Its antigen is not known. Authors' analysis steps: Clinicopathological groups supplied CDR3 differences that were used to build a distant-metastasis classifier for papillary thyroid cancer. TCRdb reassembled clones from the PCR reads with MiXCR. The V and J calls follow TCRdb's processing rather than the paper's. The sample has about 35,000 clones; roughly a sixth are singletons. Findings of the study overall: Reported TCR beta diversity, measured in blood and tumor, was significantly higher for malignant thyroid tumors than for benign nodules.

The clonotype originates from a male donor with papillary thyroid cancer or a benign thyroid nodule (not recorded which). Some clones in this sample may be carry-over from other donors' samples. This sequence joins TRBV29-1 and TRBJ1-5; perhaps TRBD1 as D (5 bases). Source material: blood. The CDR3 loop is CSVGRRNRFVSNQPQHF. Here the CDR3 DNA reads TGCAGCGTTGGGCGGCGGAACAGGTTTGTTAGCAATCAGCCCCAGCATTTT.